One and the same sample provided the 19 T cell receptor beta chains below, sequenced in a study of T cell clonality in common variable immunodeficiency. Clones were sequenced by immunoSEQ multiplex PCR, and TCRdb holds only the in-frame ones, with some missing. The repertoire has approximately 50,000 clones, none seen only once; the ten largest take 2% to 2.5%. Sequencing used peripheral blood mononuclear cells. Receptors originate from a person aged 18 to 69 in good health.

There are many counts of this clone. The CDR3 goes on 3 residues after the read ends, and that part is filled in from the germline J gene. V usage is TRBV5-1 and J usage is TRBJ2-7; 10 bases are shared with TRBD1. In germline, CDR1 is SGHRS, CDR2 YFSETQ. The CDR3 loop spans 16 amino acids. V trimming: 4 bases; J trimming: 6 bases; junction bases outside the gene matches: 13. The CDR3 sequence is CASSASPETGGVEQYF. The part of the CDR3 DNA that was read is TGCGCCAGCAGCGCCTCCCCCGAGACAGGGGGCGTCGAG.

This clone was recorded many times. The CDR3 is CASSWGGRTRYNSPLHF. CDR3 DNA, as far as it was read: TGCGCCAGCAGCTGGGGGGGCAGGACGCGCTATAATTCACCC. The chain combines TRBV5-1 with TRBJ1-6; TRBD1 is a possible D gene (6 bases). The read terminates 3 residues before the CDR3 end, so the remaining end is supplied by the germline J gene. V lost 3 bases and J 3 bases, leaving 16 bases between the germline ends. This CDR3 comprises 17 residues. Germline CDR1 reads SGHRS; CDR2 reads YFSETQ.

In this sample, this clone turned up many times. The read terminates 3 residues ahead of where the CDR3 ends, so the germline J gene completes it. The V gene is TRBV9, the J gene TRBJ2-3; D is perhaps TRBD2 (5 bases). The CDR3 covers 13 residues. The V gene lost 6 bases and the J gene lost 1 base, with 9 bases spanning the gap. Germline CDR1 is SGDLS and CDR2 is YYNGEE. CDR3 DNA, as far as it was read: TGTGCCAGCACCACCGGGGGCACAGATACG. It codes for CASTTGGTDT. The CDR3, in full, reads CASTTGGTDTQYF. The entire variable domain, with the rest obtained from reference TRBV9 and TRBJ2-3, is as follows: DSGVTQTPKHLITATGQRVTLRCSPRSGDLSVYWYQQSLDQGLQFLIQYYNGEERAKGNILERFSAQQFPDLHSELNLSSLELGDSALYFCASTTGGTDTQYFGPGTRLTVL.

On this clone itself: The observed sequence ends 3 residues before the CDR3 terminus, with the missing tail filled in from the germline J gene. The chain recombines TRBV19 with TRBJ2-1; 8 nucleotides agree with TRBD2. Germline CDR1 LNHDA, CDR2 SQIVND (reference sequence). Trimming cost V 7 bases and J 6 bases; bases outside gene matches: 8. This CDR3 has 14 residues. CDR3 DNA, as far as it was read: TGTGCCAGTACCCGGGCGGGAGGCACCAATGAG. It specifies CASTRAGGTNE. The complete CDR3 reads CASTRAGGTNEQFF.

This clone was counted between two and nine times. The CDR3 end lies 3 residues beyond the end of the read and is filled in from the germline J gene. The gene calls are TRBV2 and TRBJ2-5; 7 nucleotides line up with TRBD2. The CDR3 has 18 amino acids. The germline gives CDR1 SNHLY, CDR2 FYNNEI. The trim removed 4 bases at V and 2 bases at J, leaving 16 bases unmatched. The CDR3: CASSVNRLGGGNQETQYF. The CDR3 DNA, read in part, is TGTGCCAGCAGTGTGAACAGACTGGGCGGGGGAAATCAAGAGACC.

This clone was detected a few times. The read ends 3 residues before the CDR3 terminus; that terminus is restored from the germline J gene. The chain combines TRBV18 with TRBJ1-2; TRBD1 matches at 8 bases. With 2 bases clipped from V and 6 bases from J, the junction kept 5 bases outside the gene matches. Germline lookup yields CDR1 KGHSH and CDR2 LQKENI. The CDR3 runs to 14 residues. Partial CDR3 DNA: TGTGCCAGCTCACCAAGCAGGGGGCTGGATGGC. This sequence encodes CASSPSRGLDG. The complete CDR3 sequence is CASSPSRGLDGYTF.

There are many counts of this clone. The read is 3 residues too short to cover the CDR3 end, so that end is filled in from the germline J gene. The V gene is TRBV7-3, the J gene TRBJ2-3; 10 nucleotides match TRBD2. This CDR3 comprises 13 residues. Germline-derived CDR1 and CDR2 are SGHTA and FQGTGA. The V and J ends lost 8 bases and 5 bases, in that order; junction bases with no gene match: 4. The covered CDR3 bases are TGTGCCAGCTCAAGCGGGAGGGGAGATACG. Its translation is CASSSGRGDT. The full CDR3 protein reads CASSSGRGDTQYF.

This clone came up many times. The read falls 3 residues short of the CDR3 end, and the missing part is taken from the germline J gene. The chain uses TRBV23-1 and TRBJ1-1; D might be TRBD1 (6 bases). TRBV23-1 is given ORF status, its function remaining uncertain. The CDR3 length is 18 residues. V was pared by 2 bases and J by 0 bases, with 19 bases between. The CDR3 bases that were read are TGCGCCAGCAGTCAAAAGGGGGTGAGGTTACTCATGAACACTGAA. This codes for CASSQKGVRLLMNTE. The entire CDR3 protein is CASSQKGVRLLMNTEAFF.

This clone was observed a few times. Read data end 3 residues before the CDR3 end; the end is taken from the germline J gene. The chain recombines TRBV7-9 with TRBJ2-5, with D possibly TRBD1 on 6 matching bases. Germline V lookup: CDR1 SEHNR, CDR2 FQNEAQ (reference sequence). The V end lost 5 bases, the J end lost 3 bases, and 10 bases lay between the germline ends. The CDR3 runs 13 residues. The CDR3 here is CASSPSGEETQYF. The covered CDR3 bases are TGTGCCAGCAGCCCCTCAGGGGAAGAGACC.

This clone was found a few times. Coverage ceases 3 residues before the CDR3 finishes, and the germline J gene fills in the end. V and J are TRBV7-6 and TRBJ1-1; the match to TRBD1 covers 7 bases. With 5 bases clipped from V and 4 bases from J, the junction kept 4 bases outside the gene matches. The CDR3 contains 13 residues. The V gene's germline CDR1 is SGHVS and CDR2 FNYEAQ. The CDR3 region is CASSPGQVTEAFF. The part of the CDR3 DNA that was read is TGTGCCAGCAGCCCCGGACAGGTCACTGAA.

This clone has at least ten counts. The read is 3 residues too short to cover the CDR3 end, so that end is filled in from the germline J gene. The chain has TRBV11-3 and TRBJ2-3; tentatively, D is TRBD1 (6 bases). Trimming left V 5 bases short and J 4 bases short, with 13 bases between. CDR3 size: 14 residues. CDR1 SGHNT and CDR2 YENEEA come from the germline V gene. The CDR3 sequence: CASSLQGNSDTQYF. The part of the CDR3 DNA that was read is TGTGCCAGCAGCCTACAGGGTAACTCAGATACG.

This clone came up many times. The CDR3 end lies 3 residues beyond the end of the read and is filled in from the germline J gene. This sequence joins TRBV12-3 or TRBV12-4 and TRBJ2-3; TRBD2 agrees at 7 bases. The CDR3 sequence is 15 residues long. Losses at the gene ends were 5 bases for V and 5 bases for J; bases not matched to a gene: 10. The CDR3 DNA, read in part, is TGTGCCAGCAGTGCCGAGGGGTTAGCGGGAGATACG. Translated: CASSAEGLAGDT. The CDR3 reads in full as CASSAEGLAGDTQYF.

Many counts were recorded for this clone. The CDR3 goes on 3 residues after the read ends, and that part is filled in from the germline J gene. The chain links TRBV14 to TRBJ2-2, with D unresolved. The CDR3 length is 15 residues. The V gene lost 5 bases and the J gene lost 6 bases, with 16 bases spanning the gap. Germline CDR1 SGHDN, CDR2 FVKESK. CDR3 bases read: TGTGCCAGCAGCTTACTTCGGTCAGGCTCCGGGGAG. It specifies CASSLLRSGSGE. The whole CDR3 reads CASSLLRSGSGELFF.

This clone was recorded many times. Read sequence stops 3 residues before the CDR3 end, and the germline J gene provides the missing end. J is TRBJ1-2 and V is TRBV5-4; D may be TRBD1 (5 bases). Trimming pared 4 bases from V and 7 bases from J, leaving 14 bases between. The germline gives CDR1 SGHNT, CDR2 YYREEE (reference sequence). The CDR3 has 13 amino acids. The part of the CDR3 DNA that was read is TGTGCCAGCAGCCTTCCAGGGAATCTTGGC. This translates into CASSLPGNLG. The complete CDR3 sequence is CASSLPGNLGYTF.

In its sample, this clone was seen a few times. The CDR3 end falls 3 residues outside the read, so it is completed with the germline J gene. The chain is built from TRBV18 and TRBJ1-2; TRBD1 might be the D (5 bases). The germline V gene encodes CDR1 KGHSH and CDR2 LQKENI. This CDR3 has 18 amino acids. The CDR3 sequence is CASSPPGLAGPGIHDYTF. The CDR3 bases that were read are TGTGCCAGCTCACCACCGGGACTAGCGGGGCCAGGGATCCATGAC.

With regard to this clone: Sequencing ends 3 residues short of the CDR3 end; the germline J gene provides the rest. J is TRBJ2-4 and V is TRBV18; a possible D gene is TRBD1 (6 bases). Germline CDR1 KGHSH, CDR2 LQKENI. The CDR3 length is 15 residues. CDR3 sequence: CASSPLETGLDGQYF. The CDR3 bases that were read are TGTGCCAGCTCACCACTGGAGACAGGTTTGGATGGT.

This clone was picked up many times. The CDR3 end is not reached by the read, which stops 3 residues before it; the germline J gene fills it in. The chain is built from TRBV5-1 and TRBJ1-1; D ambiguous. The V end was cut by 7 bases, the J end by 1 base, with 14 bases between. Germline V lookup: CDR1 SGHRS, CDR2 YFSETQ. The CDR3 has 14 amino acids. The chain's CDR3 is CASLFSPGNTEAFF. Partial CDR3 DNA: TGCGCCAGCCTCTTCTCCCCGGGGAACACTGAA.

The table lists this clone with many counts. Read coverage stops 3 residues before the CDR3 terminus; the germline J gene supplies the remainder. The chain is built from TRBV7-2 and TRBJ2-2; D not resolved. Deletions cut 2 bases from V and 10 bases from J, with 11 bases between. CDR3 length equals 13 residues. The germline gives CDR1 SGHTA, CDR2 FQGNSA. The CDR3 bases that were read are TGTGCCAGCAGCTTACAGTTGCTCGCGGAG. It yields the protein CASSLQLLAE. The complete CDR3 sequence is CASSLQLLAELFF.

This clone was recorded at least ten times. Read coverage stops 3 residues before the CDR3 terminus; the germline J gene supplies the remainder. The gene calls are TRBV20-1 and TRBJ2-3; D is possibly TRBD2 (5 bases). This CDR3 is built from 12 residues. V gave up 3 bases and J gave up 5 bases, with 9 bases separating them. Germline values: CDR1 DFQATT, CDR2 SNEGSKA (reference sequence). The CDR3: CSASSGKDTQYF. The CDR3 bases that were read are TGCAGTGCTAGTTCGGGGAAAGATACG.